This is a list of T cell receptor beta chains from one sample in a study of CD8 T cells in Susac syndrome. From the immunoSEQ multiplex PCR reads, TCRdb called clonotypes with MiXCR, one entry per CDR3 protein. The sample lists 150,000 or so distinct CDR3 sequences; about 92% were seen once. Sequenced: CD4+ T cells from PBMCs. The receptors shown here come from a human donor in good health. The CDR3 runs from the conserved cysteine through the conserved F or W. The D gene is left open where the match is weak.

j_call d_call v_call cdr3_aa
TRBJ2-7 NA TRBV20-1 CSAAETPTYEQYF
TRBJ1-1 NA TRBV7-2 CASSFGPRTEAFF
TRBJ1-4 NA TRBV4-3 CASSQEFRFNEKLFF
TRBJ2-3 NA TRBV7-9 CASSPDLTGPDTQYF
TRBJ1-2 NA TRBV5-4 CASSADPGWGSYGYTF
TRBJ1-5 NA TRBV6-6 CASSRLDVGNQPQHF
TRBJ2-3 NA TRBV29-1 CSGGTDTQYF
TRBJ2-5 NA TRBV18 CASSLQQETQYF
TRBJ2-7 TRBD2 TRBV5-1 CASSPTSGRSEQYF
TRBJ2-7 TRBD1 TRBV5-6 CASSVAGTASYEQYF